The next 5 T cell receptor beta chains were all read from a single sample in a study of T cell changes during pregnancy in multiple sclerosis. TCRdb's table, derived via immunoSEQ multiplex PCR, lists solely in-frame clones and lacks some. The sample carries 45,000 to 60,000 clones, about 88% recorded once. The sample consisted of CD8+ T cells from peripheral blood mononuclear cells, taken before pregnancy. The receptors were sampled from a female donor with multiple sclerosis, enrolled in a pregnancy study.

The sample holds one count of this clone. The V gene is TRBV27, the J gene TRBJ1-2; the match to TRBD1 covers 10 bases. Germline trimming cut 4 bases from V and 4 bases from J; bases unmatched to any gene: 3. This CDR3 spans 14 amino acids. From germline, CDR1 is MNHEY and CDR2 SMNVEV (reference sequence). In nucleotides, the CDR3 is TGTGCCAGCAGTTCTGACAGGGGGCCCTATGGCTACACCTTC. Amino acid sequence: CASSSDRGPYGYTF.

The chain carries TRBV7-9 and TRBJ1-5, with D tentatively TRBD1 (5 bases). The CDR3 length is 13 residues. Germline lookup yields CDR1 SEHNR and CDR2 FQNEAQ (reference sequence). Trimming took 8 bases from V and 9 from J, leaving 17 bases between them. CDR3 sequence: CASGIGGGWPQHF. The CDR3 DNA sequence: TGTGCCAGCGGCATCGGCGGGGGTTGGCCCCAGCATTTT.

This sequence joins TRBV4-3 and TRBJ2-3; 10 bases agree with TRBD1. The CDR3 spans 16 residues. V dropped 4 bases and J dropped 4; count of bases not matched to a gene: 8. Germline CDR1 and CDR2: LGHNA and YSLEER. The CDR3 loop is CASSPDRGQGADTQYF. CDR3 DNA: TGCGCCAGCAGCCCAGACAGGGGGCAAGGCGCAGATACGCAGTATTTT.

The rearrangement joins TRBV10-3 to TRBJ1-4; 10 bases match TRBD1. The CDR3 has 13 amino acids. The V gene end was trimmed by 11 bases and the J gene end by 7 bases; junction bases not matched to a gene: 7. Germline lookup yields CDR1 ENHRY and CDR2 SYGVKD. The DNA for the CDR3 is TGTGCCTCCACTGACAGGGGGCGTGAAAAACTGTTTTTT. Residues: CASTDRGREKLFF.

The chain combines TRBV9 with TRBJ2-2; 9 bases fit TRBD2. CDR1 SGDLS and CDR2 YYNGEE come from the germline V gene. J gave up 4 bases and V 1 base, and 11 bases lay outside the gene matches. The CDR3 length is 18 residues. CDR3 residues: CASSVRAGGQEVTGELFF. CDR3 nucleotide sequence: TGTGCCAGCAGCGTAAGAGCGGGGGGCCAGGAGGTCACCGGGGAGCTGTTTTTT. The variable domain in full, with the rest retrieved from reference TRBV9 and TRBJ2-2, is DSGVTQTPKHLITATGQRVTLRCSPRSGDLSVYWYQQSLDQGLQFLIQYYNGEERAKGNILERFSAQQFPDLHSELNLSSLELGDSALYFCASSVRAGGQEVTGELFFGEGSRLTVL.